Below, 13 T cell receptor beta chains from the same sample are listed, as sequenced in a study of blood T cell repertoires in COVID-19. Repertoires were generated with immunoSEQ multiplex PCR, while TCRdb's copy carries only in-frame clones and drops some. Counted here are 75,000 to 100,000 clones, over 70% occurring once; the ten biggest clones make up about 10%. The sample comprised peripheral blood. The receptors shown here come from a woman older than 75 with acute or convalescent COVID-19.

The chain has TRBV6-5 and TRBJ2-3, with D tentatively TRBD1 (5 bases). This CDR3 is 14 amino acids long. Germline V lookup: CDR1 MNHEY, CDR2 SVGAGI. Trimming removed 6 bases at V and 5 bases at J, with 15 bases between. The CDR3 spells CASRNQGGGDTQYF. CDR3 bases: TGTGCCAGCAGAAACCAGGGCGGTGGAGATACGCAGTATTTT.

This clone was recorded only once. This chain connects TRBV5-1 to TRBJ1-1; maybe TRBD1 (6 bases). The germline V and J ends were trimmed by 0 bases and 5 bases, with 14 bases remaining between them. CDR3 size: 15 residues. Germline-derived CDR1 and CDR2 are SGHRS and YFSETQ. The CDR3 reads CASSLAAGVATEAFF. CDR3 DNA sequence: TGCGCCAGCAGCTTGGCGGCAGGGGTTGCGACTGAAGCTTTCTTT.

The CDR3 loop reads CASSIIGRFPEAPSSGNTIYF. CDR3 DNA sequence: TGTGCCAGCAGCATTATTGGTCGGTTCCCCGAGGCCCCGAGCTCTGGAAACACCATATATTTT. The gene calls are TRBV21-1 and TRBJ1-3. TRBV21-1 constitutes a pseudogene. This CDR3 has 21 residues.

The sample holds one count of this clone. J is TRBJ1-1 and V is TRBV6-5, with D possibly TRBD1 on 5 matching bases. The CDR3 consists of 15 residues. CDR1 is MNHEY, CDR2 SVGAGI, per germline. V was trimmed by 6 bases and J by 1 base, leaving 15 bases between them. The CDR3 coding sequence is TGTGCCAGCAGGGAGCCCCTCGGGGGGAACACTGAAGCTTTCTTT. This gives the protein CASREPLGGNTEAFF.

The chain carries TRBV7-9 and TRBJ2-7, with TRBD1 identical over 11 bases. This CDR3 contains 15 residues. Per germline, CDR1 SEHNR and CDR2 FQNEAQ (reference sequence). The ends lost 6 bases at V and 1 base at J; junction bases unmatched: 5. DNA for the CDR3: TGTGCCAGCAGTTACGGGACAGGGGGATCCTACGAGCAGTACTTC. Its translation: CASSYGTGGSYEQYF.

The chain has TRBV3-1 (or the pseudogene TRBV3-2) and TRBJ2-3; tentative D call: TRBD2 (5 bases). The CDR3 contains 13 residues. Germline V gene lookup returns CDR1 LGHDT and CDR2 YNNKEL (reference sequence). V lost 4 bases and J lost 6, with 11 bases in between. The CDR3 protein is CASSRLPGDTQYF. The DNA for the CDR3 is TGTGCCAGCAGCCGGTTGCCGGGGGATACGCAGTATTTT.

The rearrangement links TRBV6-2 or TRBV6-3 to TRBJ1-1; 7 nucleotides agree with TRBD1. Looked up from germline, CDR1 is MNHEY and CDR2 is SVGEGT. J lost 3 bases, V lost 2 bases, and 3 bases had no gene match. The CDR3 is 14 amino acids. The CDR3 nucleotides read TGTGCCAGCAGTTACGGGCAGGGGGACACTGAAGCTTTCTTT. It translates to CASSYGQGDTEAFF.

V and J are TRBV19 and TRBJ1-5, with 12 bases identical to TRBD1. There are 14 residues in the CDR3. Germline V gene sequence: CDR1 LNHDA, CDR2 SQIVND (reference sequence). Trimming removed 6 bases from V and 6 bases from J; junction bases left unmatched: 3. The CDR3 DNA reads as TGTGCCAGTAGCGGGACAGGGGGCGGTCAGCCCCAGCATTTT. Translation gives CASSGTGGGQPQHF.

V gene TRBV19 combines with J gene TRBJ2-5; D is possibly TRBD2 (7 bases). Germline assignment: CDR1 LNHDA and CDR2 SQIVND (reference sequence). The CDR3 sequence is 16 residues long. The germline V and J ends were trimmed by 4 bases and 1 base, with 16 bases remaining between them. The CDR3 reads CASSKFQGRAQETQYF. Written as DNA, the CDR3 is TGTGCCAGTAGTAAGTTCCAGGGGAGGGCCCAAGAGACCCAGTACTTC.

V and J are TRBV11-3 and TRBJ1-5; a possible D gene is TRBD1 (5 bases). The ends were cut back, 0 bases at V and 9 bases at J, with 21 bases in the middle. The V gene's germline CDR1 is SGHNT and CDR2 YENEEA. The CDR3 contains 17 residues. The CDR3: CASSLDWLEGIMAPQHF. The DNA of the CDR3 is TGTGCCAGCAGCTTAGATTGGTTGGAGGGGATAATGGCGCCCCAGCATTTT.

The chain links TRBV7-9 to TRBJ1-6; a weak D match, TRBD1 (5 bases). V lost 5 bases to trimming and J lost 9 bases, with 17 bases between them. Per the germline V gene, CDR1 is SEHNR and CDR2 is FQNEAQ (reference sequence). This CDR3 region has 15 residues. CDR3 protein: CASSVGNNQGSPLHF. The CDR3 bases are TGTGCCAGCAGCGTAGGAAACAACCAGGGTTCACCCCTCCACTTT. The whole variable domain, remainder taken from reference TRBV7-9 and TRBJ1-6, is DTGVSQNPRHKITKRGQNVTFRCDPISEHNRLYWYRQTLGQGPEFLTYFQNEAQLEKSRLLSDRFSAERPKGSFSTLEIQRTEQGDSAMYLCASSVGNNQGSPLHFGNGTRLTVT.

In its sample, this clone ranks as medium-sized. This rearrangement joins TRBV7-3 to TRBJ1-1; the D is unclear. Trimming removed 0 bases at V and 1 base at J, with 12 bases between. This CDR3 has 16 amino acids. Germline V gives CDR1 SGHTA, CDR2 FQGTGA. CDR3 residues: CASSLTSGGPNTEAFF. For the CDR3, the DNA is TGTGCCAGCAGCTTAACGTCGGGAGGCCCGAACACTGAAGCTTTCTTT. The complete variable domain, with remaining parts taken from reference TRBV7-3 and TRBJ1-1, reads GAGVSQTPSNKVTEKGKYVELRCDPISGHTALYWYRQSLGQGPEFLIYFQGTGAADDSGLPNDRFFAVRPEGSVSTLKIQRTERGDSAVYLCASSLTSGGPNTEAFFGQGTRLTVV.

The rearrangement joins TRBV6-2 or TRBV6-3 to TRBJ2-1, with 11 positions matching TRBD2. The trim removed 4 bases at V and 0 bases at J, leaving 14 bases unmatched. Germline V CDR1 and CDR2: MNHEY, SVGEGT. This CDR3 is built from 20 residues. The CDR3 loop is CASSSAGKLSGRASYNEQFF. The DNA of the CDR3 is TGTGCCAGCAGTTCCGCAGGGAAACTTAGCGGGAGGGCCTCCTACAATGAGCAGTTCTTC.